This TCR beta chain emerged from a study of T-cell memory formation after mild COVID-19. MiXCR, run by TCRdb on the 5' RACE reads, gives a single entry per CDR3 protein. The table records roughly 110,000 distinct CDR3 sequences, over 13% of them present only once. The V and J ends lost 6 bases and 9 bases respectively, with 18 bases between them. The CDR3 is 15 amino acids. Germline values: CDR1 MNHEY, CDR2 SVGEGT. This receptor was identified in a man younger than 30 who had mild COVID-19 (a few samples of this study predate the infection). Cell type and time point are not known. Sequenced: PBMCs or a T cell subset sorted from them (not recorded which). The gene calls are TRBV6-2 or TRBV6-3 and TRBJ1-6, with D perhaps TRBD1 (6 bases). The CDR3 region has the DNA TGTGCCAGCAGGGACCTACAGGGTTCGGCTTCACCCCTCCACTTT. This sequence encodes CASRDLQGSASPLHF.